The text below deals with one T cell receptor (beta chain). The data were taken from a study of control samples from healthy donors and cancer patients. The CDR3 runs 16 residues. Trimming removed 6 bases from V and 5 bases from J; junction bases left unmatched: 6. The V gene's germline CDR1 is MDHEN and CDR2 SYDVKM. This table comes from immunoSEQ multiplex PCR, and its TCRdb copy is limited to in-frame clones, with some not included. The sample yields 150,000 to 200,000 clones, 91% seen once. The receptor comes from a woman in her 30s in good health. This chain uses TRBV28 with TRBJ2-3, with 15 bases identical to TRBD2. Material for sequencing was blood. The CDR3 DNA follows: TGTGCCAGCAGCACCCGGACTAGCGGGAGGGTAGATACGCAGTATTTT. As protein: CASSTRTSGRVDTQYF.